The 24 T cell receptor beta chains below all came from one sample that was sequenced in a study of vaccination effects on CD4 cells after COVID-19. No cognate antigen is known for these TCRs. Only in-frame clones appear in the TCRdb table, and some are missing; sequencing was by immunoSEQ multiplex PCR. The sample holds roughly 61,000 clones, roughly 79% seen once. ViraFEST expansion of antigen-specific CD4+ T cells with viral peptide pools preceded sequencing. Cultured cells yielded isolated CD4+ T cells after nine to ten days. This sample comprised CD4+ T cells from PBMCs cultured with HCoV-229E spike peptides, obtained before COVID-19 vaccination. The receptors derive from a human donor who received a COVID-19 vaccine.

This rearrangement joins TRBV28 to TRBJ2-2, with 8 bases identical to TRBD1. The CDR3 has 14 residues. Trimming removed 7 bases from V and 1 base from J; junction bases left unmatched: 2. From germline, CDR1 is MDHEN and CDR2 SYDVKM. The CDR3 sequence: CASIGTGNTGELFF. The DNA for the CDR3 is TGTGCCAGCATCGGGACAGGGAACACCGGGGAGCTGTTTTTT.

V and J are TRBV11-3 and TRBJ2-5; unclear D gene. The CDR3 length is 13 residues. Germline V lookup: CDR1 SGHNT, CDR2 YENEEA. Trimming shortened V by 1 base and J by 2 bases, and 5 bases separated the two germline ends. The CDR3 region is CASSLGQQETQYF. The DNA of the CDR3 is TGTGCCAGCAGCTTAGGACAACAAGAGACCCAGTACTTC.

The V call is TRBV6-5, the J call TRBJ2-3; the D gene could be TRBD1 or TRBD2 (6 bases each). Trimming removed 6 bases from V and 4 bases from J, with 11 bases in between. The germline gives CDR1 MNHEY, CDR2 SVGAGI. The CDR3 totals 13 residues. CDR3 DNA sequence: TGTGCCAGCAGAAGGGGGGCTTCAGATACGCAGTATTTT. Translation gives CASRRGASDTQYF.

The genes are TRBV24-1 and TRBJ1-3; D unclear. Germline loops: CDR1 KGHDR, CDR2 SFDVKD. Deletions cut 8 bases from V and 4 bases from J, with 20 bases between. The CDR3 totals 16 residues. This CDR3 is CATNEIPETSGNTIYF. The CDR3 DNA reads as TGTGCCACCAATGAAATTCCAGAAACTTCAGGAAACACCATATATTTT.

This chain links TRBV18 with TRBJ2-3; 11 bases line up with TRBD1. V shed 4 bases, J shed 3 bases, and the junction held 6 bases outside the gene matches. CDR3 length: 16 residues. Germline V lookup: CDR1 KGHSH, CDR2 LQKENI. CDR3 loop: CASSLSGTGGTDTQYF. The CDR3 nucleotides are TGTGCCAGCTCACTCTCCGGGACAGGGGGAACAGATACGCAGTATTTT.

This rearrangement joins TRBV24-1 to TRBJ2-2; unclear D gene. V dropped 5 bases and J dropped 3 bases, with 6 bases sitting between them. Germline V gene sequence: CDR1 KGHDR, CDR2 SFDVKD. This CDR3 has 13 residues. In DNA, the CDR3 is TGTGCCACCAGTGGTCGCTACACCGGGGAGCTGTTTTTT. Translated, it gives CATSGRYTGELFF.

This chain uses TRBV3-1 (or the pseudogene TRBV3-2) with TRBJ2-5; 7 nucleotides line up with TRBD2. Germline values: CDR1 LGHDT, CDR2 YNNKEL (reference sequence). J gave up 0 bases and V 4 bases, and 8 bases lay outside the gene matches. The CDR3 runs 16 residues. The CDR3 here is CASSLLGLDYQETQYF. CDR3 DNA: TGTGCCAGCAGCCTCCTAGGACTAGACTACCAAGAGACCCAGTACTTC.

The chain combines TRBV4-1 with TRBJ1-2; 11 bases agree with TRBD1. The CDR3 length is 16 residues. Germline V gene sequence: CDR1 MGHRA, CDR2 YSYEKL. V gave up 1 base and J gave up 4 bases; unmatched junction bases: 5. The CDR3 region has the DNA TGCGCCAGCAGCCAAGCGGGACAGGGGGTTTCCTATGGCTACACCTTC. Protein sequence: CASSQAGQGVSYGYTF.

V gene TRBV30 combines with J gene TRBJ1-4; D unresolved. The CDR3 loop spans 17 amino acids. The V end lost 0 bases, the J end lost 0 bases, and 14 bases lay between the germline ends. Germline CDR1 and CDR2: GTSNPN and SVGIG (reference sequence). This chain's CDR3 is CAWSVYKGLATNEKLFF. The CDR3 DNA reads TGTGCCTGGAGTGTATACAAGGGCCTCGCAACTAATGAAAAACTGTTTTTT. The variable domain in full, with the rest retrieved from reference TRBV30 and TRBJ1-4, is SQTIHQWPATLVQPVGSPLSLECTVEGTSNPNLYWYRQAAGRGLQLLFYSVGIGQISSEVPQNLSASRPQDRQFILSSKKLLLSDSGFYLCAWSVYKGLATNEKLFFGSGTQLSVL.

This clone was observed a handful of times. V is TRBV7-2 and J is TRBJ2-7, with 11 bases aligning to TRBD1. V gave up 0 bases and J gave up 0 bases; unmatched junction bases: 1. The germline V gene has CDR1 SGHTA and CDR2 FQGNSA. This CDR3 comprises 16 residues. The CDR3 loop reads CASSLAGTGGSYEQYV. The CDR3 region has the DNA TGTGCCAGCAGCTTAGCCGGGACAGGGGGCTCCTACGAGCAGTACGTC.

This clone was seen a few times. CDR3 loop: CASSFNRGIAGNEQFF. The CDR3 DNA follows: TGTGCCAGCTCGTTCAACAGGGGAATCGCGGGCAATGAGCAGTTCTTC. This chain links TRBV18 with TRBJ2-1; 7 bases map to TRBD1. V lost 6 bases and J lost 6; bases outside the gene matches: 14. This CDR3 spans 16 amino acids. The germline gives CDR1 KGHSH, CDR2 LQKENI. Full variable domain (outside the CDR3, taken from reference TRBV18 and TRBJ2-1): NAGVMQNPRHLVRRRGQEARLRCSPMKGHSHVYWYRQLPEEGLKFMVYLQKENIIDESGMPKERFSAEFPKEGPSILRIQQVVRGDSAAYFCASSFNRGIAGNEQFFGPGTRLTVL.

CDR3 nucleotide sequence: TGTGCCAGCAGTTTAGTATACACTGAAGCTTTCTTT. It codes for CASSLVYTEAFF. The rearrangement uses TRBV28 and TRBJ1-1; D not resolved. The germline V gene encodes CDR1 MDHEN and CDR2 SYDVKM. The CDR3 consists of 12 residues. Trimming removed 2 bases at V and 3 bases at J, with 4 bases between. Supplemented by reference TRBV28 and TRBJ1-1, the full variable domain reads DVKVTQSSRYLVKRTGEKVFLECVQDMDHENMFWYRQDPGLGLRLIYFSYDVKMKEKGDIPEGYSVSREKKERFSLILESASTNQTSMYLCASSLVYTEAFFGQGTRLTVV.

Here the CDR3 reads CASSPVKGVYEQYV. In nucleotides, the CDR3 is TGTGCCAGCAGCCCGGTAAAGGGGGTCTACGAGCAGTACGTC. The chain combines TRBV7-8 with TRBJ2-7; perhaps TRBD1 as D (6 bases). Germline V gene data show CDR1 as SGHVS and CDR2 as FQNEAQ. CDR3 size: 14 residues. The V gene lost 5 bases and the J gene lost 3 bases, with 14 bases spanning the gap.

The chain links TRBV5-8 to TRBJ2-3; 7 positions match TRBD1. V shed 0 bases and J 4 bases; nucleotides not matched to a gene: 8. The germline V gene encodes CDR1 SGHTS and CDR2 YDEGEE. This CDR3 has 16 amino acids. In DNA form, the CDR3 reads TGTGCCAGCAGCTTGGCCAGGGGGACAGCGCCAGATACGCAGTATTTT. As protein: CASSLARGTAPDTQYF.

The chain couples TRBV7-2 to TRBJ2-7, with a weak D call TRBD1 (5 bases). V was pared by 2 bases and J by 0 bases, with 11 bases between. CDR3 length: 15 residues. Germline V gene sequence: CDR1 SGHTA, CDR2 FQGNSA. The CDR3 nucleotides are TGTGCCAGCAGCTTATCGACAGAGAGCTCCTACGAGCAGTACGTC. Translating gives CASSLSTESSYEQYV.

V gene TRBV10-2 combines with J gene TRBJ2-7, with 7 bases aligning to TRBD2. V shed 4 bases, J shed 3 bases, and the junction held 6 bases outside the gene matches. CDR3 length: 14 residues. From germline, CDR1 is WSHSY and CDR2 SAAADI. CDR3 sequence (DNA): TGCGCCAGCAGTGGGCTCTGGGGGGGCTACGAGCAGTACGTC. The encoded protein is CASSGLWGGYEQYV.

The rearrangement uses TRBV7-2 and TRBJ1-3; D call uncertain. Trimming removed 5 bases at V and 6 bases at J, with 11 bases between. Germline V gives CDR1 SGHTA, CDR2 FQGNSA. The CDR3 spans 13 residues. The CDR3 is CASSLRTQNTIYF. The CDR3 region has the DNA TGTGCCAGCAGCCTTCGGACCCAAAACACCATATATTTT.

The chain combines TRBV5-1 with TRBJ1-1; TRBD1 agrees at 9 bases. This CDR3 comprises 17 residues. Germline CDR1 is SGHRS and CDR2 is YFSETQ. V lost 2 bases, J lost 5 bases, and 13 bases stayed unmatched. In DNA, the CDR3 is TGCGCCAGCAGCTTAGGACAGGGGTCGAGGACGGGGACTGAAGCTTTCTTT. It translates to CASSLGQGSRTGTEAFF.

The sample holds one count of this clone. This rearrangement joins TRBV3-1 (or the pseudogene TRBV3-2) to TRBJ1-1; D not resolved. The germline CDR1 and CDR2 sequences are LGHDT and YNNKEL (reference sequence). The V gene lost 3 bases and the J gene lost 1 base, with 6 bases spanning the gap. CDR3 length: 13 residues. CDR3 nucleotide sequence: TGTGCCAGCAGCCAGCTGCGGAACACTGAAGCTTTCTTT. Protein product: CASSQLRNTEAFF.

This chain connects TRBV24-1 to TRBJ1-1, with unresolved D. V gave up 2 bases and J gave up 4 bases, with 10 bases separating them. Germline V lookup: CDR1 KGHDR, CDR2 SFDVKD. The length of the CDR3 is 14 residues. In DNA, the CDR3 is TGTGCCACCAGTGATTCCTTAGATGGCACTGAAGCTTTCTTT. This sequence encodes CATSDSLDGTEAFF.

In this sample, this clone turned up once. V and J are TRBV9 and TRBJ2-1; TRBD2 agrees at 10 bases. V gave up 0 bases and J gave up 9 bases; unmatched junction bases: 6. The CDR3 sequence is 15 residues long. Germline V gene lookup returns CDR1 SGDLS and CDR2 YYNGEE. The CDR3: CASSVGSGGVVEQFF. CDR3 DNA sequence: TGTGCCAGCAGCGTAGGGAGCGGGGGGGTTGTTGAGCAGTTCTTC.

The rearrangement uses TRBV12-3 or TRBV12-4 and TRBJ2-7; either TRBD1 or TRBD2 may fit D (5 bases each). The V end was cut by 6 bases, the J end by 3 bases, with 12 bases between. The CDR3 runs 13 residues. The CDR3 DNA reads TGTGCCAGCAGCAAGGGACCATTCTACGAGCAGTACGTC. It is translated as CASSKGPFYEQYV.

This CDR3 is CASSLTPQETQYF. The CDR3 nucleotides read TGTGCCAGCAGTTTAACTCCCCAAGAGACCCAGTACTTC. This chain connects TRBV27 to TRBJ2-5; D not resolved. The germline CDR1 and CDR2 sequences are MNHEY and SMNVEV (reference sequence). Trimming took 2 bases from V and 1 from J, leaving 5 bases between them. The CDR3 runs to 13 residues.

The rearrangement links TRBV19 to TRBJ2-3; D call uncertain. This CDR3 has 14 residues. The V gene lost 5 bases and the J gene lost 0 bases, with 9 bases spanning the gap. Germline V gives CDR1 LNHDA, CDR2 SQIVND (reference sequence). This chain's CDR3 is CASSWAASTDTQYF. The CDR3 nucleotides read TGTGCCAGTAGTTGGGCCGCAAGCACAGATACGCAGTATTTT.